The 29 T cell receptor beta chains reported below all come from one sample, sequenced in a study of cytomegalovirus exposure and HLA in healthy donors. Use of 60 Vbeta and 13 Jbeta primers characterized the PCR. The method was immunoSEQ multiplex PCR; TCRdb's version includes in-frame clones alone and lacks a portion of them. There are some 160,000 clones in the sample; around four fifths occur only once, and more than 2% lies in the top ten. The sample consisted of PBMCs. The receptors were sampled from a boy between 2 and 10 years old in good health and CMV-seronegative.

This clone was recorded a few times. As DNA, the CDR3 is TGTGCTAGTGGTTCCCCGGGACAGACGTTCCCTAACATAGTGAACACTGAAGCTTTCTTT. Residues: CASGSPGQTFPNIVNTEAFF. This sequence joins TRBV12-5 and TRBJ1-1, with 7 bases that match TRBD1. The CDR3 has 20 amino acids. V lost 4 bases and J lost 0; bases outside the gene matches: 20. CDR1 is LGHNT and CDR2 is FRNRAP in the germline V gene.

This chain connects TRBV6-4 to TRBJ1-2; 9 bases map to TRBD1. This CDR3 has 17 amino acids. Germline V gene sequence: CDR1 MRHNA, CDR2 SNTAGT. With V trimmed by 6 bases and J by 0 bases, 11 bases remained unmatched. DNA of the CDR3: TGTGCCAGCAGCTTAACAGGGGGCCGCGTTCCTAACTATGGCTACACCTTC. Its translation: CASSLTGGRVPNYGYTF.

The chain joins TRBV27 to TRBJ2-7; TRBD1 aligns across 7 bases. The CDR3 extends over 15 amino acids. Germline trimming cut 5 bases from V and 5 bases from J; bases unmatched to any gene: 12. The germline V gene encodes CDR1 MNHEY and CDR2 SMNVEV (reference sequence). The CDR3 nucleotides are TGTGCCAGCAGTCAGAGAGACAGGGTTCTCGACGAGCAGTACTTC. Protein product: CASSQRDRVLDEQYF.

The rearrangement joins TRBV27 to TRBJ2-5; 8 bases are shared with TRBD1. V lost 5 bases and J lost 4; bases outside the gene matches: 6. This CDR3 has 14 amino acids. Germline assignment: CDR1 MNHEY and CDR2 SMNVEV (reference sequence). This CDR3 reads CASSPQTGVETQYF. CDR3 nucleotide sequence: TGTGCCAGCAGTCCCCAGACAGGGGTAGAGACCCAGTACTTC.

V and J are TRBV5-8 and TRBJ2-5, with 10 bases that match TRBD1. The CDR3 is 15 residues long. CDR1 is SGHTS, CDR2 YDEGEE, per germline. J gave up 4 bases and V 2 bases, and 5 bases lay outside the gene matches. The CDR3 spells CASSFWDRGSETQYF. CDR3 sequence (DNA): TGTGCCAGCAGCTTTTGGGACAGGGGCTCAGAGACCCAGTACTTC.

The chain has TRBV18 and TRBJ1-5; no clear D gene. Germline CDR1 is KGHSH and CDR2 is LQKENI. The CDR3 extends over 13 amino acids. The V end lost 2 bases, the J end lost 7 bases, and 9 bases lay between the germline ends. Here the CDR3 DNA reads TGTGCCAGCTCACCAGGACTCCGGCAGCCCCAGCATTTT. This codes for CASSPGLRQPQHF.

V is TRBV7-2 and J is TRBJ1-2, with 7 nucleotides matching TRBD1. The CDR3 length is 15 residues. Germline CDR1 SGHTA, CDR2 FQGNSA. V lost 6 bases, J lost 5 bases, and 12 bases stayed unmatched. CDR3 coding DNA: TGTGCCAGCAGACGCACACGGGGACAGTCATATGGCTACACCTTC. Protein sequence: CASRRTRGQSYGYTF.

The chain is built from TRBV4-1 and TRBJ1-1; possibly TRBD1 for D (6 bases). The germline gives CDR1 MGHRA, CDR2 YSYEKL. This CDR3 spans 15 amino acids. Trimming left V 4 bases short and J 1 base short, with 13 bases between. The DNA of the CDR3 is TGCGCCAGCAGCCGTTGGGACACCCGGAACACTGAAGCTTTCTTT. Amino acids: CASSRWDTRNTEAFF.

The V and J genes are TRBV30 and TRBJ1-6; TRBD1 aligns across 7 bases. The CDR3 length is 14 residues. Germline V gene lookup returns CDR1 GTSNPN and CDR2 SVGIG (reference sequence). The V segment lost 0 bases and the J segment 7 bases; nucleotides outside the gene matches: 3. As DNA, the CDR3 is TGTGCCTGGAGTGTGGGCAGGGGGAATTCACCCCTCCACTTT. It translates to CAWSVGRGNSPLHF.

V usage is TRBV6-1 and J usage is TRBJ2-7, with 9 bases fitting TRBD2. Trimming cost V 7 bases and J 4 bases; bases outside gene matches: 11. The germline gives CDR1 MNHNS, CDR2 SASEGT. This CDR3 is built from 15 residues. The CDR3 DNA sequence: TGTGCCAGCAAAAGTCCAGCGGGAGGAGTTTACGAGCAGTACTTC. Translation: CASKSPAGGVYEQYF.

CDR3: CASSKGQGAYEQYF. CDR3 bases: TGTGCCAGCAGCAAGGGACAGGGGGCGTACGAGCAGTACTTC. The V call is TRBV21-1, the J call TRBJ2-7; TRBD1, the D gene given by the table, was not confirmed from the DNA. TRBV21-1 is a listed pseudogene. This CDR3 region has 14 residues.

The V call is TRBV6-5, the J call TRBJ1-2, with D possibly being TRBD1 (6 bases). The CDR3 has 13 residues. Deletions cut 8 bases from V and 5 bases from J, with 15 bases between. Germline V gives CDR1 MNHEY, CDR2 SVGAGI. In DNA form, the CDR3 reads TGTGCCAGCTGGGCAGGGGACGTTTATGGCTACACCTTC. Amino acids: CASWAGDVYGYTF.

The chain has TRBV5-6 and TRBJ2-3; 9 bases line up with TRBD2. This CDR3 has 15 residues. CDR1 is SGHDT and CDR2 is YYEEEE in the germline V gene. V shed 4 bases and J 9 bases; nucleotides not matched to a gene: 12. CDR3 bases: TGTGCCAGCAGCGGAGGCGGGGGGGTTCTAGGGACGCAGTATTTT. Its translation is CASSGGGGVLGTQYF.

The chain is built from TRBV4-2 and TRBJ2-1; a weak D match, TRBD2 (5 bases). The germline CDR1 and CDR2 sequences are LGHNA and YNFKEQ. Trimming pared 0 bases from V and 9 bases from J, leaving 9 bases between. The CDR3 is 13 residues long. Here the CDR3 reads CASSQDPGFEQFF. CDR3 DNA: TGTGCCAGCAGCCAAGATCCGGGGTTTGAGCAGTTCTTC.

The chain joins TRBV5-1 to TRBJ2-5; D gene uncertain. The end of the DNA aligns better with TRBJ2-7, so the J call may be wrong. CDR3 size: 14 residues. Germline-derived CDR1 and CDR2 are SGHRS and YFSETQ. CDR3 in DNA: TGCGCCAGCAGCTTGGGAGAGGCCCTCTACGAGCAGTACTTC. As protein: CASSLGEALYEQYF.

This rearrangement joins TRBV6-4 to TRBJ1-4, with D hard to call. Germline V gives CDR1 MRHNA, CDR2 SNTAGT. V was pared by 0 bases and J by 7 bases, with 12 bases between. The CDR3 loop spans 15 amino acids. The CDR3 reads CASSDSAGEGEKLFF. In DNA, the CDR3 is TGTGCCAGCAGTGACTCGGCAGGTGAAGGTGAAAAACTGTTTTTT.

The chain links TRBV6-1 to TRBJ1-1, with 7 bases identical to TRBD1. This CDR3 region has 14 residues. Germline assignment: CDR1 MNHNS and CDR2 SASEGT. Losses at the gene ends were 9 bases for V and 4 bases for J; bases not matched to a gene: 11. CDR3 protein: CASYEGAEVTEAFF. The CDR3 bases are TGTGCCAGTTACGAGGGGGCTGAGGTCACTGAAGCTTTCTTT.

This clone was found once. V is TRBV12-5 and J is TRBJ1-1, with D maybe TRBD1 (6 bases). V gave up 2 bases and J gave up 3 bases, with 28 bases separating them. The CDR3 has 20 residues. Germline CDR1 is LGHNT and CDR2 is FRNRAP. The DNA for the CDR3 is TGTGCTAGTGGTTTGCCGAATGATACCGTGAGAACAGGGAGATACACTGAAGCTTTCTTT. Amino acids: CASGLPNDTVRTGRYTEAFF.

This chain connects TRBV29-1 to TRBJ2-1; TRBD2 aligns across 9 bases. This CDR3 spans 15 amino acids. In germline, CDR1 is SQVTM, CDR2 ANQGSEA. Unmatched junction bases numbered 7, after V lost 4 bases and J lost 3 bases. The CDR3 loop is CSVGAGGPSYNEQFF. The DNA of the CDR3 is TGCAGCGTTGGGGCGGGGGGGCCGAGCTACAATGAGCAGTTCTTC.

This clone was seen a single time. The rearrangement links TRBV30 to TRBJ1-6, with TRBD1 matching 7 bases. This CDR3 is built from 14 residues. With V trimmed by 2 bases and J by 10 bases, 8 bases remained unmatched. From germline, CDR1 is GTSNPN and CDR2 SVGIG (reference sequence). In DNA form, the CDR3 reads TGTGCCTGGAGTTTGTCAGGGGGTGGGTCACCCCTCCACTTT. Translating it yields CAWSLSGGGSPLHF.

The CDR3 spells CASSIDTTSVETQYF. DNA of the CDR3: TGTGCCAGTAGTATAGATACGACTAGCGTTGAGACCCAGTACTTC. V and J are TRBV19 and TRBJ2-5; 8 bases align to TRBD2. V lost 0 bases and J lost 5; bases outside the gene matches: 5. CDR3 length equals 15 residues. Germline V gene sequence: CDR1 LNHDA, CDR2 SQIVND (reference sequence).

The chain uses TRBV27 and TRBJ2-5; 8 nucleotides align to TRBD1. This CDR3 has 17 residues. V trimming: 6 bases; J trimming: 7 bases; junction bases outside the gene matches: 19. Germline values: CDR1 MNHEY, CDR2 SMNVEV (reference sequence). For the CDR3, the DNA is TGTGCCAGCAGCCTTTTTCGGGCAGGGGGCAGGGGTGGGACCCAGTACTTC. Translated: CASSLFRAGGRGGTQYF.

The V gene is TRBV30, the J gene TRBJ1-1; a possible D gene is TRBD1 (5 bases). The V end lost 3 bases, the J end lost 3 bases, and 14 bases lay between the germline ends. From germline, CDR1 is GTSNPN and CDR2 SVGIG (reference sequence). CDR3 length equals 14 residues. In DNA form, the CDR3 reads TGTGCCTGGAGAAAAATAGGGACTTACACTGAAGCTTTCTTT. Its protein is CAWRKIGTYTEAFF.

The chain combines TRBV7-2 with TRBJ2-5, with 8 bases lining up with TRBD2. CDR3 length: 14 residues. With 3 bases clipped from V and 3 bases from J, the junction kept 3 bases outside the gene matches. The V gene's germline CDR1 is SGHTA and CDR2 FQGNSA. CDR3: CASSFDSGEETQYF. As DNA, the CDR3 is TGTGCCAGCAGCTTTGATAGCGGGGAAGAGACCCAGTACTTC.

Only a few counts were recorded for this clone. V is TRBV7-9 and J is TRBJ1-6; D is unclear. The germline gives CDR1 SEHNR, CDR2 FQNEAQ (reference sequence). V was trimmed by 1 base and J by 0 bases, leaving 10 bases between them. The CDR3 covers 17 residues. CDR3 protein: CASSLGLWSSYNSPLHF. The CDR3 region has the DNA TGTGCCAGCAGCTTAGGCCTATGGAGCTCCTATAATTCACCCCTCCACTTT.

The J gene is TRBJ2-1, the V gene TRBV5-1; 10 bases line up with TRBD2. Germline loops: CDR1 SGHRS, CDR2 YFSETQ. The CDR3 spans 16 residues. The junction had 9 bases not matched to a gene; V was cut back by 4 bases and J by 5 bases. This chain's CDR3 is CASSPRLAGVNNEQFF. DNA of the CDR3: TGCGCCAGCAGCCCCCGGCTAGCGGGAGTTAACAATGAGCAGTTCTTC.

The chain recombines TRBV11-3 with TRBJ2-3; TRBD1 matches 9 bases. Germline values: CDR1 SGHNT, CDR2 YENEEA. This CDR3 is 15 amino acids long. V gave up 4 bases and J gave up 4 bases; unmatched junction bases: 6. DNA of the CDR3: TGTGCCAGCAGCTCGGGACAGGGTTTCTCAGATACGCAGTATTTT. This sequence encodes CASSSGQGFSDTQYF. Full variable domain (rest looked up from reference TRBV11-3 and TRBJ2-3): EAGVVQSPRYKIIEKKQPVAFWCNPISGHNTLYWYLQNLGQGPELLIRYENEEAVDDSQLPKDRFSAERLKGVDSTLKIQPAELGDSAVYLCASSSGQGFSDTQYFGPGTRLTVL.

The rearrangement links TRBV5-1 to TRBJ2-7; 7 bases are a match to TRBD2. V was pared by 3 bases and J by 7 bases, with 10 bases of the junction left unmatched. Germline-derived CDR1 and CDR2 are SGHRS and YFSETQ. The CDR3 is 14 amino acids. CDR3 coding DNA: TGCGCCAGCAGCTACGGCGGGAGTGGATTGGAGCAGTACTTC. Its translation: CASSYGGSGLEQYF.

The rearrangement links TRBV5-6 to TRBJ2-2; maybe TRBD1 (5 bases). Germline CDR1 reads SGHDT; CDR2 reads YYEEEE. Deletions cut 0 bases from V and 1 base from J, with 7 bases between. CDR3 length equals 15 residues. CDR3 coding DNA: TGTGCCAGCAGCTTGGCCCAGGGGAACACCGGGGAGCTGTTTTTT. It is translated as CASSLAQGNTGELFF.